This T cell receptor beta chain was identified during a study of blood T cell repertoires in COVID-19. Source study methods: Quantification of nucleated cells was approximated via reference gene primer amplification. Libraries were prepared by immunoSEQ multiplex PCR; TCRdb keeps only in-frame clonotypes and omits some of them. V, J and clone size derive from that table, while D and trimming were established from the DNA sequence. Of 250,000 or so clones listed, about four fifths are singletons. This CDR3 is 15 amino acids long. Trimming removed 2 bases from V and 6 bases from J; junction bases left unmatched: 7. Germline loops: CDR1 KGHSH, CDR2 LQKENI.

The sequencing sample was made of peripheral blood. This clonotype was sampled from a woman aged 40 to 50 who had recovered from COVID-19. The chain is built from TRBV18 and TRBJ2-1, with TRBD1 identical over 7 bases. The DNA of the CDR3 is TGTGCCAGCTCACCAGCAGGGGGAAATACCAATGAGCAGTTCTTC. Translating gives CASSPAGGNTNEQFF.